Listed here are 12 T cell receptor beta chains from one sample, sequenced in a study of blood T cells in healthy people across ages. Primers used in a second PCR of about 6 to 12 cycles were a sample-barcoded 5' primer and a J-beta primer mix. TCRdb reprocessed the 5' RACE reads via MiXCR and lists one record per CDR3 protein. The sample yields about 800,000 distinct CDR3 sequences, roughly 64% seen once. The sequencing sample was made of blood. Receptors were obtained from a man aged 25-45 years in good health.

This sequence joins TRBV4-3 and TRBJ2-5; no firm D call. Trimming took off 5 bases at V and 2 bases at J, with 9 bases between the two ends. This CDR3 is built from 13 residues. Per germline, CDR1 LGHNA and CDR2 YSLEER. The CDR3 is CASSKTLQETQYF. The CDR3 DNA reads as TGCGCCAGCAGCAAGACGTTACAAGAGACCCAGTACTTC.

This clonotype has a count of ten or more. This chain links TRBV20-1 with TRBJ2-6; possible D gene TRBD1, 6 bases. The germline V gene has CDR1 DFQATT and CDR2 SNEGSKA (reference sequence). This CDR3 spans 15 amino acids. The V end was cut by 5 bases, the J end by 1 base, with 12 bases between. As DNA, the CDR3 is TGCAGTGCTGAAGATGGACAGTCTGGGGCCAACGTCCTGACTTTC. Protein sequence: CSAEDGQSGANVLTF.

V is TRBV27 and J is TRBJ2-1; 11 nucleotides line up with TRBD2. The CDR3 contains 17 residues. Germline lookup yields CDR1 MNHEY and CDR2 SMNVEV (reference sequence). Trimming removed 3 bases from V and 8 bases from J; junction bases left unmatched: 12. CDR3 sequence: CASSLTTSGAPVDEQFF. In DNA form, the CDR3 reads TGTGCCAGCAGTTTGACGACTAGCGGGGCGCCGGTCGATGAGCAGTTCTTC.

In this sample, this clonotype turned up a few times. The gene calls are TRBV20-1 and TRBJ2-7; 7 nucleotides agree with TRBD1. CDR1 is DFQATT, CDR2 SNEGSKA, per germline (reference sequence). V was clipped by 5 bases and J by 4 bases; unmatched bases: 2. The CDR3 has 11 amino acids. The CDR3 sequence: CSAATGYEQYF. The CDR3 DNA reads TGCAGTGCTGCGACAGGGTACGAGCAGTACTTC.

This chain uses TRBV20-1 with TRBJ2-1, with D perhaps matching TRBD2 (5 bases). V lost 4 bases and J lost 7, with 17 bases in between. This CDR3 contains 14 residues. Germline assignment: CDR1 DFQATT and CDR2 SNEGSKA (reference sequence). CDR3 loop: CSAIQPAVKNEQFF. For the CDR3, the DNA is TGCAGTGCTATTCAACCAGCGGTTAAAAATGAGCAGTTCTTC.

On this clonotype itself: A much larger clonotype is one base distant, so this may be a read error. The chain's CDR3 is CASGDTPGTTQYF. The CDR3 DNA reads as TGTGCCAGCGGTGACACCCCAGGGACAACGCAGTACTTC. The V and J genes are TRBV6-6 and TRBJ2-7; D is possibly TRBD1 (6 bases). V lost 8 bases and J 9 bases, leaving 20 bases between the germline ends. CDR3 length: 13 amino acids. Germline V gene sequence: CDR1 MNHNY, CDR2 SVGAGI (reference sequence).

The chain links TRBV7-9 to TRBJ2-3, with TRBD2 as a possible D gene (5 bases). Germline V lookup: CDR1 SEHNR, CDR2 FQNEAQ (reference sequence). The V gene lost 3 bases and the J gene lost 7 bases, with 17 bases spanning the gap. The CDR3 is 15 amino acids. Here the CDR3 DNA reads TGTGCCAGCAGCTTCTCGGCTATCCGGGGAAATACGCAGTATTTT. Amino acid sequence: CASSFSAIRGNTQYF.

This chain uses TRBV4-1 with TRBJ2-1; no clear D. The end of the DNA aligns better with TRBJ2-7, so the J call may be wrong. The germline V gene has CDR1 MGHRA and CDR2 YSYEKL. CDR3 size: 13 residues. CDR3 protein: CASSQEWWDEQYF. The CDR3 bases are TGCGCCAGCAGCCAAGAATGGTGGGATGAGCAGTACTTC.

The chain combines TRBV12-3 or TRBV12-4 with TRBJ1-2; D call uncertain. This CDR3 is built from 18 residues. Trimming took 5 bases from V and 6 from J, leaving 28 bases between them. DNA of the CDR3: TGTGCCAGCAGTCCGAGTCCCGGACCCACGGCGAGGTACGATGGCTACACCTTC. This sequence encodes CASSPSPGPTARYDGYTF.

The V call is TRBV20-1, the J call TRBJ2-7; 8 bases match TRBD1. Germline lookup yields CDR1 DFQATT and CDR2 SNEGSKA (reference sequence). The trim removed 4 bases at V and 0 bases at J, leaving 8 bases unmatched. The CDR3 has 15 residues. CDR3 protein: CSATDRDSPSYEQYF. The CDR3, as DNA: TGCAGTGCTACGGACAGGGACAGTCCCTCCTACGAGCAGTACTTC.

The V gene is TRBV7-9, the J gene TRBJ2-5; the match to TRBD1 covers 7 bases. The CDR3 extends over 14 amino acids. V was clipped by 7 bases and J by 1 base; unmatched bases: 6. Germline CDR1 SEHNR, CDR2 FQNEAQ (reference sequence). CDR3 coding DNA: TGTGCCAGCACCAAAGACAGGGCCCAAGAGACCCAGTACTTC. Its protein is CASTKDRAQETQYF.

This clonotype came up once. This chain joins TRBV12-3 or TRBV12-4 and TRBJ2-7; 7 bases agree with TRBD2. This CDR3 is 14 amino acids long. After removal of 7 bases from V and 1 base from J, the junction contained 7 bases not matched to a gene. CDR3 region: CASKLLASSYEQYF. In DNA, the CDR3 is TGTGCCAGCAAGCTACTAGCGAGTTCCTACGAGCAGTACTTC.